The 27 T cell receptor beta chains below come from one sample, sequenced in a study of T-cell reconstitution after alpha-beta-depleted transplantation in children. TCRbeta library construction was performed incorporating unique molecular identifiers. TCRdb redid the calling of the PCR reads with MiXCR, one entry per CDR3 protein. The sample consists of fewer than 500,000 distinct CDR3 sequences, around 46% of them appearing once. The material sequenced was PBMCs, taken before TCRalphabeta/CD19-depleted stem cell transplant. The receptors were sampled from a girl aged 2 to 10 with aplastic anemia, due to receive a stem cell transplant.

The chain carries TRBV20-1 and TRBJ2-2; D gene ambiguous. Trimming pared 0 bases from V and 7 bases from J, leaving 3 bases between. CDR3 length equals 11 residues. CDR1 and CDR2 from the germline V gene are DFQATT and SNEGSKA (reference sequence). The CDR3 is CSAREHGELFF. The CDR3 region has the DNA TGCAGTGCTAGAGAACACGGGGAGCTGTTTTTT.

This clonotype was counted ten times or more. The chain combines TRBV7-2 with TRBJ2-6, with D perhaps given as TRBD1 or TRBD2 (5 bases each). With 3 bases removed from V and 2 bases from J, the gap between germline ends came to 8 bases. Germline CDR1 reads SGHTA; CDR2 reads FQGNSA. The CDR3 runs 15 residues. The CDR3 is CASSFRETGANVLTF. The CDR3 DNA follows: TGTGCCAGCAGCTTCAGGGAGACTGGGGCCAACGTCCTGACTTTC.

Many counts were recorded for this clonotype. The rearrangement links TRBV20-1 to TRBJ2-1; 10 bases match TRBD2. CDR1 is DFQATT and CDR2 is SNEGSKA in the germline V gene (reference sequence). The length of the CDR3 is 15 residues. V was clipped by 5 bases and J by 4 bases; unmatched bases: 8. The CDR3, as DNA: TGCAGTGCTCCGAATAGCGGGAGGAATTACAATGAGCAGTTCTTC. Encoded protein: CSAPNSGRNYNEQFF.

This clonotype was seen repeatedly, ten times or more. The genes are TRBV5-1 and TRBJ2-7; the match to TRBD1 covers 9 bases. Germline V CDR1 and CDR2: SGHRS, YFSETQ. This CDR3 is 14 amino acids long. V was pared by 1 base and J by 6 bases, with 5 bases of the junction left unmatched. The CDR3 nucleotides read TGCGCCAGCAGCTTGCAACAGGGGGCGGGCGAGCAGTACTTC. Its translation: CASSLQQGAGEQYF. The full variable domain, with the rest looked up from reference TRBV5-1 and TRBJ2-7, is KAGVTQTPRYLIKTRGQQVTLSCSPISGHRSVSWYQQTPGQGLQFLFEYFSETQRNKGNFPGRFSGRQFSNSRSEMNVSTLELGDSALYLCASSLQQGAGEQYFGPGTRLTVT.

In its sample, this clonotype was seen many times. The chain links TRBV3-1 to TRBJ2-5; 8 positions match TRBD2. Germline V gives CDR1 LGHDT, CDR2 YNNKEL (reference sequence). Germline trimming cut 4 bases from V and 4 bases from J; bases unmatched to any gene: 5. The CDR3 sequence is 14 residues long. CDR3 coding DNA: TGTGCCAGCAGCCGGGGACTAGTAACAGAGACCCAGTACTTC. Translation gives CASSRGLVTETQYF.

V is TRBV12-3 or TRBV12-4 and J is TRBJ2-2, with a possible D match to TRBD2 (6 bases). V lost 5 bases to trimming and J lost 4 bases, with 14 bases between them. The CDR3 spans 15 residues. This CDR3 reads CASSPRGSGTGELFF. CDR3 nucleotides: TGTGCCAGCAGTCCTCGGGGTAGCGGCACCGGGGAGCTGTTTTTT.

The chain joins TRBV2 to TRBJ1-2; D is unresolved. The V gene lost 4 bases and the J gene lost 4 bases, with 7 bases spanning the gap. The germline V gene has CDR1 SNHLY and CDR2 FYNNEI. This CDR3 has 12 amino acids. CDR3 sequence reads: CASSGAPYGYTF. In nucleotides, the CDR3 is TGTGCCAGCAGTGGGGCGCCCTATGGCTACACCTTC.

This clonotype was seen more than once but under ten times. The gene calls are TRBV5-1 and TRBJ2-2, with a weak D call TRBD1 (6 bases). The CDR3 is 15 residues long. Per the germline V gene, CDR1 is SGHRS and CDR2 is YFSETQ. Between the trimmed V and J ends, which lost 4 bases and 1 base, there was a span of 11 bases. The CDR3 region is CASSPIGGNTGELFF. CDR3 nucleotides: TGCGCCAGCAGCCCTATAGGGGGGAACACCGGGGAGCTGTTTTTT. The full variable domain, its missing parts supplied by reference TRBV5-1 and TRBJ2-2, is KAGVTQTPRYLIKTRGQQVTLSCSPISGHRSVSWYQQTPGQGLQFLFEYFSETQRNKGNFPGRFSGRQFSNSRSEMNVSTLELGDSALYLCASSPIGGNTGELFFGEGSRLTVL.

Here the CDR3 DNA reads TGCGCCAGCAGCTCGACAGGGGGCGGGGGTTACGAGCAGTACTTC. Protein: CASSSTGGGGYEQYF. This chain links TRBV5-1 with TRBJ2-7, with 10 bases aligning to TRBD1. The V and J ends lost 3 bases and 4 bases, in that order; junction bases with no gene match: 7. Germline V gene sequence: CDR1 SGHRS, CDR2 YFSETQ. The CDR3 runs to 15 residues. Full variable domain (rest looked up from reference TRBV5-1 and TRBJ2-7): KAGVTQTPRYLIKTRGQQVTLSCSPISGHRSVSWYQQTPGQGLQFLFEYFSETQRNKGNFPGRFSGRQFSNSRSEMNVSTLELGDSALYLCASSSTGGGGYEQYFGPGTRLTVT.

The J gene is TRBJ1-6, the V gene TRBV5-6, with D possibly being TRBD1 (6 bases). Germline assignment: CDR1 SGHDT and CDR2 YYEEEE. There are 14 residues in the CDR3. The V gene lost 10 bases and the J gene lost 7 bases, with 18 bases spanning the gap. The CDR3 bases are TGTGCCGCGACGACCTTCAGGGGAAATTCACCCCTCCACTTT. Translated, it gives CAATTFRGNSPLHF.

This chain links TRBV2 with TRBJ2-7, with 10 bases aligning to TRBD1. This CDR3 contains 14 residues. Per the germline V gene, CDR1 is SNHLY and CDR2 is FYNNEI. Losses at the gene ends were 4 bases for V and 5 bases for J; bases not matched to a gene: 5. The CDR3: CASSVDRGTNEQYF. In DNA, the CDR3 is TGTGCCAGCAGTGTGGACAGGGGGACAAACGAGCAGTACTTC.

The rearrangement links TRBV6-2 or TRBV6-3 to TRBJ2-6; D is unclear. The CDR3 contains 17 residues. In germline, CDR1 is MNHEY, CDR2 SVGEGT. V dropped 0 bases and J dropped 0 bases, with 9 bases sitting between them. For the CDR3, the DNA is TGTGCCAGCAGTTACTCGTTGGTGAACTCTGGGGCCAACGTCCTGACTTTC. Its translation: CASSYSLVNSGANVLTF.

The V and J genes are TRBV9 and TRBJ2-1; either TRBD1 or TRBD2 may supply D (5 bases each). Deletions cut 0 bases from V and 7 bases from J, with 14 bases between. Germline V lookup: CDR1 SGDLS, CDR2 YYNGEE. There are 15 residues in the CDR3. CDR3 protein: CASSVGGGAGNEQFF. In DNA form, the CDR3 reads TGTGCCAGCAGCGTAGGTGGGGGTGCTGGGAATGAGCAGTTCTTC.

This clonotype was recorded at least ten times. The chain uses TRBV9 and TRBJ2-7; weak D call: TRBD1 (6 bases). The CDR3 covers 13 residues. CDR1 and CDR2 (germline): SGDLS, YYNGEE. Trimming shortened V by 0 bases and J by 2 bases, and 6 bases separated the two germline ends. The CDR3 region is CASSVEGAYEQYF. The CDR3 DNA sequence: TGTGCCAGCAGCGTAGAGGGGGCCTACGAGCAGTACTTC.

This clonotype was seen at least ten times. This chain joins TRBV12-3 or TRBV12-4 and TRBJ2-3; D may be TRBD2 (5 bases). The CDR3 sequence is 12 residues long. The V gene lost 7 bases and the J gene lost 6 bases, with 11 bases spanning the gap. The CDR3 sequence is CASTWELDTQYF. In nucleotides, the CDR3 is TGTGCCAGCACCTGGGAGCTCGATACGCAGTATTTT.

The chain carries TRBV5-1 and TRBJ2-1; TRBD2 agrees at 12 bases. The V segment lost 2 bases and the J segment 6 bases; nucleotides outside the gene matches: 6. The V gene's germline CDR1 is SGHRS and CDR2 YFSETQ. The CDR3 contains 16 residues. CDR3 bases: TGCGCCAGCAGCTTACCAGGACTAGCGGGATTCAATGAGCAGTTCTTC. Protein product: CASSLPGLAGFNEQFF.

The table lists this clonotype with a few counts. The chain links TRBV27 to TRBJ2-3; 9 bases align to TRBD2. Germline-derived CDR1 and CDR2 are MNHEY and SMNVEV (reference sequence). V lost 3 bases to trimming and J lost 1 base; unmatched junction nucleotides: 2. CDR3 size: 15 residues. CDR3 coding DNA: TGTGCCAGCAGTTTCGGCGGGAGGGGCACAGATACGCAGTATTTT. This gives the protein CASSFGGRGTDTQYF.

This clonotype was seen repeatedly, ten times or more. The chain is built from TRBV7-6 and TRBJ1-1, with no clear D. Germline assignment: CDR1 SGHVS and CDR2 FNYEAQ. The CDR3 runs 14 residues. The V end lost 5 bases, the J end lost 1 base, and 11 bases lay between the germline ends. CDR3 protein: CASSGWTANTEAFF. CDR3 coding DNA: TGTGCCAGCAGCGGTTGGACGGCGAACACTGAAGCTTTCTTT.

The V and J genes are TRBV29-1 and TRBJ2-5; TRBD1 aligns across 7 bases. The V and J ends lost 4 bases and 5 bases, in that order; junction bases with no gene match: 13. The CDR3 is 15 amino acids. Germline V gene sequence: CDR1 SQVTM, CDR2 ANQGSEA. CDR3 amino acids: CSVGTRTGTWETQYF. The DNA of the CDR3 is TGCAGCGTTGGGACCCGGACAGGAACTTGGGAGACCCAGTACTTC.

The chain is built from TRBV5-1 and TRBJ1-2, with D perhaps TRBD1 (6 bases). This CDR3 is 12 amino acids long. Per germline, CDR1 SGHRS and CDR2 YFSETQ. V dropped 4 bases and J dropped 10 bases, with 14 bases sitting between them. The CDR3 DNA reads as TGCGCCAGCAGCACAGACAGGCTCGTCTACACCTTC. Encoded protein: CASSTDRLVYTF. Supplemented by reference TRBV5-1 and TRBJ1-2, the full variable domain reads KAGVTQTPRYLIKTRGQQVTLSCSPISGHRSVSWYQQTPGQGLQFLFEYFSETQRNKGNFPGRFSGRQFSNSRSEMNVSTLELGDSALYLCASSTDRLVYTFGSGTRLTVV.

In regard to this clonotype: This clone may be a read error of a much larger clone one base away. The chain couples TRBV28 to TRBJ2-3; D gene ambiguous. Germline loops: CDR1 MDHEN, CDR2 SYDVKM. This CDR3 has 13 residues. The CDR3, as DNA: TGTGCCATCAGTTTCAGACTGACAGATACGCAGTATTTT. Protein sequence: CAISFRLTDTQYF.

This clonotype was counted at least ten times. This chain joins TRBV20-1 and TRBJ1-6; no firm D call. V was cut by 3 bases and J by 5 bases, with 5 bases left in between. CDR1 DFQATT and CDR2 SNEGSKA come from the germline V gene (reference sequence). The CDR3 contains 12 residues. The CDR3 sequence: CSASGHNSPLHF. As DNA, the CDR3 is TGCAGTGCTAGTGGACATAATTCACCCCTCCACTTT.

The table lists this clonotype with a few counts. This rearrangement joins TRBV6-5 to TRBJ2-7; 8 bases are shared with TRBD2. In germline, CDR1 is MNHEY, CDR2 SVGAGI. J was trimmed by 3 bases and V by 2 bases; bases with no gene match: 9. This CDR3 is built from 16 residues. The CDR3 nucleotides read TGTGCCAGCAGTTACGGCCCGAGGACTAGCAGCTACGAGCAGTACTTC. Amino acid sequence: CASSYGPRTSSYEQYF.

This sequence joins TRBV2 and TRBJ1-2; D might be TRBD1 (6 bases). With 4 bases removed from V and 7 bases from J, the gap between germline ends came to 16 bases. The CDR3 is 14 amino acids. Germline V lookup: CDR1 SNHLY, CDR2 FYNNEI. This CDR3 reads CASSAMEGVVGYTF. CDR3 bases: TGTGCCAGCAGTGCCATGGAGGGGGTGGTTGGCTACACCTTC.

This clonotype has at least ten counts. The chain is built from TRBV24-1 and TRBJ1-6; 9 bases align to TRBD1. Germline CDR1 reads KGHDR; CDR2 reads SFDVKD. J gave up 7 bases and V 3 bases, and 12 bases lay outside the gene matches. This CDR3 comprises 18 residues. For the CDR3, the DNA is TGTGCCACCAGTGATGGGGGGGACAGGGTGAGCTGGAATTCACCCCTCCACTTT. Amino acids: CATSDGGDRVSWNSPLHF.

This chain connects TRBV7-8 to TRBJ1-5, with D tentatively TRBD1 (5 bases). CDR3 length: 15 residues. Germline V gene sequence: CDR1 SGHVS, CDR2 FQNEAQ. V was trimmed by 6 bases and J by 5 bases, leaving 17 bases between them. The CDR3 sequence: CASSGRRAADQPQHF. In nucleotides, the CDR3 is TGTGCCAGCAGTGGTCGCAGGGCCGCCGATCAGCCCCAGCATTTT.

The sample holds one count of this clonotype. The rearrangement links TRBV29-1 to TRBJ2-7, with 7 positions matching TRBD2. Per the germline V gene, CDR1 is SQVTM and CDR2 is ANQGSEA. The CDR3 sequence is 13 residues long. The V and J ends lost 3 bases and 3 bases, in that order; junction bases with no gene match: 5. Written as DNA, the CDR3 is TGCAGCGTTGATGGGCTAGCGGACTACGAGCAGTACTTC. Its protein is CSVDGLADYEQYF.